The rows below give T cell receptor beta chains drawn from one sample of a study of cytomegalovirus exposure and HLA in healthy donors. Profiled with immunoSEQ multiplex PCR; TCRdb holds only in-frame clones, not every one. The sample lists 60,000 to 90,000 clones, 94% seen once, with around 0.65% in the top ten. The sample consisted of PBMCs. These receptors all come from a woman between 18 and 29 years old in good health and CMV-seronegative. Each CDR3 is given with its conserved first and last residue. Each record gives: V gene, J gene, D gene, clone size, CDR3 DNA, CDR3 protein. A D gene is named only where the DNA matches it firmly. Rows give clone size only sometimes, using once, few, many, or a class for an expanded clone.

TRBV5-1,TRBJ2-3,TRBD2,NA,TGCGCCAGCAGCTTGGGTGTTAGCGGGGGGGCCGCAGATACGCAGTATTTT,CASSLGVSGGAADTQYF
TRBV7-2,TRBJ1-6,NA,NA,TGTGCCAGCAGCAACGACTATTCACCCCTCCACTTT,CASSNDYSPLHF
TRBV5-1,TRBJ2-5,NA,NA,TGCGCCAGCACCCTGGGCCCCAGCGGGGAGACCCAGTACTTC,CASTLGPSGETQYF
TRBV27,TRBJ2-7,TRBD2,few,TGTGCCAGCAGTAGGACTAGCGCCTACGAGCAGTACTTC,CASSRTSAYEQYF
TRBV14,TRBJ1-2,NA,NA,TGTGCCAGCAGCCCCCAGAACTATGGCTACACCTTC,CASSPQNYGYTF
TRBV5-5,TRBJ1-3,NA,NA,TGTGCCAGCAGCTCCGCAGGGTTCTCTGGAAACACCATATATTTT,CASSSAGFSGNTIYF
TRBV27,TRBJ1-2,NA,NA,TGTGCCAGCAGTTTGGCGTCGGGGATTGATGGCTACACCTTC,CASSLASGIDGYTF
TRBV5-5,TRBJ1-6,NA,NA,TGTGCCAGCAGCTTGGACCCATGGACATTGAGGAATTCACCCCTCCACTTT,CASSLDPWTLRNSPLHF
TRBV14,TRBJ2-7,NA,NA,TGTGCCAGCAGCCAAGAGGGGGCGTACGAGCAGTACTTC,CASSQEGAYEQYF
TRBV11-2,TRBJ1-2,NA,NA,TGTGCCAGCAGCTTAATGAGTAGAGCGGCGGGGGGCTACACCTTC,CASSLMSRAAGGYTF
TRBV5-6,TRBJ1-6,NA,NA,TGTGCCAGCAGCCCTTACGACAGAATTAATTCACCCCTCCACTTT,CASSPYDRINSPLHF
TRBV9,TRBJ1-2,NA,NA,TGTGCCAGCAGCGCCGGAGCCAGGGGCGACTATGGCTACACCTTC,CASSAGARGDYGYTF
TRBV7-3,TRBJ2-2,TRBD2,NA,TGTGCCAGCAGCCTCGAACCTAGCGGCTACACCGGGGAGCTGTTTTTT,CASSLEPSGYTGELFF
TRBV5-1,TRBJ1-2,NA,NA,TGCGCCAGCAGCTTGGACGGTCCCTTTAACTATGGCTACACCTTC,CASSLDGPFNYGYTF
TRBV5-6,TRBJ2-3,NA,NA,TGTGCCAGCCTCCGGAGAGGCACAGATACGCAGTATTTT,CASLRRGTDTQYF
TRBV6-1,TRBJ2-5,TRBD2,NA,TGTGCCAGCAGTGAAGCGTTGGGGGGGGAGGAAGAGACCCAGTACTTC,CASSEALGGEEETQYF
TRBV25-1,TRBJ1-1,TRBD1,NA,TGTGCCAGCAGACCGGGACAGGAGGCTTCGAACACTGAAGCTTTCTTT,CASRPGQEASNTEAFF
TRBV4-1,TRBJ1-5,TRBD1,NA,TGCGCCAGCAGCCAAGATAAACCTTGGACAGGGCCGGCGAGGAGCAATCAGCCCCAGCATTTT,CASSQDKPWTGPARSNQPQHF
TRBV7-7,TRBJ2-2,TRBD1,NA,TGTGCTAGCAGCCCCCAACCCGGGACAGCCACCGGGGAGCTGTTTTTT,CASSPQPGTATGELFF
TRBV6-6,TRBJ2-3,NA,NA,TGTGCCAGCAGTTCCTCCACTAGACCGGGCACAGATACGCAGTATTTT,CASSSSTRPGTDTQYF
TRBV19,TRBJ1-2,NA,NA,TGTGCCAGTAGCCATAGTTCGGGGGGGCGCGTCGGCTACACCTTC,CASSHSSGGRVGYTF
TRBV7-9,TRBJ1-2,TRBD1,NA,TGTGCCAGCAGCTCCACAGGTGGGACAGGACCCTGGGGCTACACCTTC,CASSSTGGTGPWGYTF
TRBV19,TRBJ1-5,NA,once,TGTGCCAGTAGTATCCTTCGGACAGCTAGCAATCAGCCCCAGCATTTT,CASSILRTASNQPQHF
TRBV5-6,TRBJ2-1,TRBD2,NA,TGTGCCAGCAGCTTGGAGCGGGGGGCCATCTACAATGAGCAGTTCTTC,CASSLERGAIYNEQFF
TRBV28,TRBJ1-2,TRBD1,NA,TGTGCCAGCAGTTATCCCGGGACAGGGGGCTTCGGAGGTGGCTACACCTTC,CASSYPGTGGFGGGYTF
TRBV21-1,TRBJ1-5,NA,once,TGTGCCAGCAGCAAAGCGAGGGAGGCCCAGCCCCAGCATTTT,CASSKAREAQPQHF
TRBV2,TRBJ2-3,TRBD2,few,TGTGCCAGCAGTGTTCAGCGGGGACCAACAGATACGCAGTATTTT,CASSVQRGPTDTQYF
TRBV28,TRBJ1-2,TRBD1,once,TGTGCCAGCAGTGTAACGACAGGGGGCTATGGCTACACCTTC,CASSVTTGGYGYTF
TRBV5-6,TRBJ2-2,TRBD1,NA,TGTGCCAGCAGCTGGAGGGGGACAGGGAACACCGGGGAGCTGTTTTTT,CASSWRGTGNTGELFF
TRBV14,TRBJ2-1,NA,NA,TGTGCCAGCAGCCAAGATCGGAAGATGTTGAGGAGTAATGAGCAGTTCTTC,CASSQDRKMLRSNEQFF
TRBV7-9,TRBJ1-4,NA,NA,TGTGCCAGCAGCTTAGCCGGGGACTCCCGGGCCTCTAATGAAAAACTGTTTTTT,CASSLAGDSRASNEKLFF
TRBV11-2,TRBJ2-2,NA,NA,TGTGCCAGCAGCTTAGGCCCGGGCACCGGGGAGCTGTTTTTT,CASSLGPGTGELFF
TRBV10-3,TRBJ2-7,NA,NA,TGTGCCATCAGCCAGACATCTACCTACGAGCAGTACTTC,CAISQTSTYEQYF
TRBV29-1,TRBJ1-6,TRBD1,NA,TGCAGCGTTCAAACAGGGGCGAGGGCGAATTCACCCCTCCACTTT,CSVQTGARANSPLHF
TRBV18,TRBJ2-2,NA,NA,TGTGCCAGCTCAAGCCGAGGCAGTAAAACCGGGGAGCTGTTTTTT,CASSSRGSKTGELFF
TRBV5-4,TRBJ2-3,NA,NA,TGTGCCAGCAGCTTGTCCCGCAGGAACACAGATACGCAGTATTTT,CASSLSRRNTDTQYF
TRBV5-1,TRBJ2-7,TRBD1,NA,TGCGCCAGCAGCCCATGGGACAGGGCGCACTCCTACGAGCAGTACTTC,CASSPWDRAHSYEQYF
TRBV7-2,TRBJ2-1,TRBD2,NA,TGTGCCAGCAGCTCGGGACTAGCGGGGGGGGGATGGAAGTTCTTC,CASSSGLAGGGWKFF
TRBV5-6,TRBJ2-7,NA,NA,TGTGCCAGCAGCTCACTCTACGAGCAGTACTTC,CASSSLYEQYF
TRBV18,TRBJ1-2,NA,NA,TGTGCCAGCTCACTCGAGTTGGACTATGGCTACACCTTC,CASSLELDYGYTF
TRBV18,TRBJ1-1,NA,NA,TGTGCCAGCTCACATGGCTCCGACACTGAAGCTTTCTTT,CASSHGSDTEAFF
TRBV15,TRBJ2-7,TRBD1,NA,TGTGCCACCAGCATACGGGGACAGCCTACCTACGAGCAGTACTTC,CATSIRGQPTYEQYF
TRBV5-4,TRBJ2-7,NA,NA,TGTGCCAGCAGCTTGGACTACGTGGGCGAGCAGTACTTC,CASSLDYVGEQYF
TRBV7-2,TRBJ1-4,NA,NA,TGTGCCAGCAGCTTAGAGGGGATTCACGATGAAAAACTGTTTTTT,CASSLEGIHDEKLFF
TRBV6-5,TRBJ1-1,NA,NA,TGTGCCAGCAGTTACGGCAAGAACACTGAAGCTTTCTTT,CASSYGKNTEAFF